These 24 T cell receptor beta chains were sequenced from one sample in a study of tumor-infiltrating lymphocytes in primary liver carcinoma. TCR beta cDNA was made from 400 to 600 ng total RNA with a constant-region primer. TCR beta libraries came from three nested multiplex PCR rounds using slightly modified ARM-PCR. TRBV1-TRBV30 forward primers paired with a C-beta reverse primer drove the first two PCR rounds, about 9 cycles each. TCRdb reprocessed the multiplex PCR reads via MiXCR and lists one record per CDR3 protein. The sample has 110,000 or so distinct CDR3 sequences; roughly 80% are singletons. From roughly 21-30 mg of unsorted bulk tissue, DNA and RNA were co-extracted together. The sample consisted of liver tumor tissue from sampling region 3. Subset reported: tumor region T3, left-lateral pole. The receptor set was obtained from a man between 35 and 55 years old with primary liver carcinoma and hepatitis B virus infection.

To note about this clonotype: With a much larger clone just one base away, this may be a read error. This CDR3 reads CASSIALRGASGNTIYF. The CDR3 DNA is TGTGCCAGCAGCATAGCTCTACGGGGGGCGTCTGGAAACACCATATATTTT. The rearrangement uses TRBV21-1 and TRBJ1-3; no DNA check was done on the table's D call, TRBD1. TRBV21-1 is an annotated pseudogene. This CDR3 spans 17 amino acids.

This clonotype came up many times. A much more abundant neighbour one base away suggests this may be a read error. This sequence joins TRBV29-1 and TRBJ2-5; TRBD1 agrees at 9 bases. Germline V gene lookup returns CDR1 SQVTM and CDR2 ANQGSEA. Trimming removed 6 bases from V and 5 bases from J; junction bases left unmatched: 10. The CDR3 sequence is 14 residues long. CDR3: CSVSGTGICETQYF. The CDR3 coding sequence is TGCAGCGTCTCCGGGACAGGGATTTGTGAGACCCAGTACTTC.

About this clonotype itself: The CDR3 ends on some other residue instead of the conserved phenylalanine or tryptophan, so this is likely a read error. DNA of the CDR3: TGTGCCAGCACTCACCGGGACTCCTACAATGAGCAGTTCTCC. This translates into CASTHRDSYNEQFS. The chain is built from TRBV6-2 or TRBV6-3 and TRBJ2-1; D might be TRBD2 (5 bases). The V gene's germline CDR1 is MNHEY and CDR2 SVGEGT. Trimming shortened V by 7 bases and J by 0 bases, and 10 bases separated the two germline ends. The CDR3 runs 14 residues.

Note on this clonotype: This may come from a read error, since a much larger clone is one base off. This chain connects TRBV10-3 to TRBJ2-7, with D possibly matching TRBD2 (6 bases). Germline V CDR1 and CDR2: ENHRY, SYGVKD. The ends were cut back, 10 bases at V and 12 bases at J, with 28 bases in the middle. CDR3 length: 14 residues. CDR3 loop: CATRTSGGVYGPYF. CDR3 DNA sequence: TGTGCCACCCGGACCTCCGGGGGAGTGTACGGGCCGTACTTC.

This clonotype has ten or more counts. The chain uses TRBV7-2 and TRBJ2-1, with TRBD2 matching over 8 bases. Losses at the gene ends were 5 bases for V and 15 bases for J; bases not matched to a gene: 9. This CDR3 is built from 12 residues. Germline assignment: CDR1 SGHTA and CDR2 FQGNSA. The CDR3 protein is CASSPPGLEWFF. CDR3 coding DNA: TGTGCCAGCAGCCCACCGGGACTAGAGTGGTTCTTC. Drawing the rest from reference TRBV7-2 and TRBJ2-1, the complete variable domain is GAGVSQSPSNKVTEKGKDVELRCDPISGHTALYWYRQSLGQGLEFLIYFQGNSAPDKSGLPSDRFSAERTGGSVSTLTIQRTQQEDSAVYLCASSPPGLEWFFGPGTRLTVL.

This clonotype occurred a few times. The CDR3 carries no conserved terminal phenylalanine or tryptophan, so it likely arises from a read error. This chain links TRBV4-2 with TRBJ2-1, with TRBD2 as a possible D gene (6 bases). V lost 1 base, J lost 0 bases, and 13 bases lay in between. The length of the CDR3 is 17 residues. Germline V CDR1 and CDR2: LGHNA, YNFKEQ. The CDR3 DNA reads TGTGCCAGCAGCCAAGGCGGTAGCGGAGACTCCTACAATGAGCAGTTCCTA. The encoded protein is CASSQGGSGDSYNEQFL.

Points on this clonotype: Germline is not matched at one junction end, which may reflect a read error. The gene calls are TRBV14 and TRBJ2-1; 8 nucleotides line up with TRBD2. CDR1 and CDR2 (germline): SGHDN, FVKESK. The CDR3 is 18 amino acids. CDR3 DNA: TGTGCCAGCGGCCAATATCGGAGCGGGAGTGGGGTAAGGAATGAGCAGTTCTTC. Residues: CASGQYRSGSGVRNEQFF.

To note about this clonotype: One junction end does not reproduce the germline sequence, and a read error may be involved. The chain is built from TRBV6-2 or TRBV6-3 and TRBJ1-1; tentative D call: TRBD1 (6 bases). This CDR3 has 12 amino acids. CDR1 and CDR2 from the germline V gene are MNHEY and SVGEGT. CDR3: CTRGTRNTEAFF. The CDR3 DNA follows: TGTACTAGGGGGACACGTAACACTGAGGCTTTCTTT.

A single count supports this clonotype. Likely a read error: the CDR3 ends without its conserved phenylalanine or tryptophan. CDR3 in amino acids: CASSSSGSAEETQYL. The CDR3, as DNA: TGCGCCAGCAGCTCAAGCGGGAGCGCAGAAGAGACCCAGTACCTC. This rearrangement joins TRBV5-1 to TRBJ2-5; 8 positions agree with TRBD2. The CDR3 totals 15 residues. Germline CDR1 and CDR2: SGHRS and YFSETQ. The junction had 7 bases not matched to a gene; V was cut back by 3 bases and J by 3 bases.

The chain couples TRBV5-1 to TRBJ2-3; D perhaps matches TRBD2 (5 bases). CDR1 is SGHRS and CDR2 is YFSETQ in the germline V gene. CDR3 size: 14 residues. V dropped 0 bases and J dropped 6 bases, with 11 bases sitting between them. CDR3 residues: CASSLDGCGDTQYF. The CDR3 DNA reads TGCGCCAGCAGCTTGGACGGTTGCGGGGATACGCAGTATTTT.

The V and J genes are TRBV10-2 and TRBJ1-2, with 8 bases that match TRBD1. The CDR3 is 13 amino acids. The V segment lost 7 bases and the J segment 9 bases; nucleotides outside the gene matches: 10. Germline CDR1 reads WSHSY; CDR2 reads SAAADI. Here the CDR3 reads CASNKGQDASYTF. The CDR3 region has the DNA TGCGCCAGCAATAAGGGACAGGATGCGAGCTACACCTTC.

This clonotype was seen a single time. An end of the junction differs from the germline gene, which may be a read error. The rearrangement links TRBV5-5 to TRBJ2-3, with 10 bases that match TRBD1. Germline values: CDR1 SGHKS, CDR2 YYEKEE (reference sequence). CDR3 length equals 17 residues. CDR3 DNA: TGTGACAGCAGCCCCCGGGACAGGGGAGGAGTAACAGATACGCAGTATTTT. It translates to CDSSPRDRGGVTDTQYF.

About this clonotype: One junction end does not reproduce the germline sequence, and a read error may be involved. The chain links TRBV28 to TRBJ1-3; unclear D gene. The CDR3 contains 12 residues. From germline, CDR1 is MDHEN and CDR2 SYDVKM. The CDR3 loop reads CVSSFRGNTIYF. The CDR3 bases are TGTGTCAGCAGTTTTAGGGGAAACACCATATATTTT.

As for this clonotype: Because it lacks the conserved phenylalanine or tryptophan at the end, this CDR3 is likely a read error. V and J are TRBV28 and TRBJ2-1; the D call may be TRBD1 or TRBD2 (5 bases each). This CDR3 region has 15 residues. CDR1 is MDHEN and CDR2 is SYDVKM in the germline V gene. CDR3 coding DNA: TGTGCCAGCAGACGTGGGGGTGGTTCGGGCAATGGGCAGTTCCTC. It translates to CASRRGGGSGNGQFL.

The chain combines TRBV7-8 with TRBJ2-1; 7 bases agree with TRBD2. The germline CDR1 and CDR2 sequences are SGHVS and FQNEAQ. This CDR3 comprises 15 residues. J lost 0 bases, V lost 5 bases, and 4 bases had no gene match. The CDR3 loop is CASSPERDSYNEQFF. The DNA of the CDR3 is TGTGCCAGCAGCCCAGAGCGGGACTCCTACAATGAGCAGTTCTTC.

J is TRBJ2-1 and V is TRBV21-1; the D call of TRBD2 is as the table states it, not checked on the DNA. TRBV21-1 is a known pseudogene. The CDR3 totals 14 residues. The CDR3 here is CASPHTSGSCEQFF. The CDR3 nucleotides read TGTGCCAGTCCTCATACTAGCGGGAGTTGTGAGCAGTTCTTC.

Note on this clonotype: A read error may account for a junction end that differs from germline. The chain recombines TRBV6-5 with TRBJ1-2, with D uncertain. The CDR3 runs to 16 residues. Germline CDR1 is MNHEY and CDR2 is SVGAGI. As DNA, the CDR3 is TGTGCCAGCAGTTCCGGAGTCGGGGTCGTCGACTATGGCTACACTTTC. Encoded protein: CASSSGVGVVDYGYTF.

Regarding this clonotype: Without the conserved terminal phenylalanine or tryptophan, this CDR3 likely stems from a read error. The DNA of the CDR3 is TGTGCCAGCAGCTTGGGCTCAGCGGCGAACACCGGGGAGCTGTTTTCT. It codes for CASSLGSAANTGELFS. The rearrangement joins TRBV5-5 to TRBJ2-2, with D perhaps matching TRBD2 (5 bases). V lost 0 bases and J lost 0, with 9 bases in between. The length of the CDR3 is 16 residues. CDR1 SGHKS and CDR2 YYEKEE come from the germline V gene (reference sequence).

This clonotype has only a few counts. The chain links TRBV28 to TRBJ1-6; D ambiguous. CDR1 and CDR2 from the germline V gene are MDHEN and SYDVKM. The CDR3 runs 15 residues. Trimming left V 2 bases short and J 5 bases short, with 10 bases between. For the CDR3, the DNA is TGTGCCAGCAGTTTACCAGTGGGCAATAATTCACCCCTCCACTTT. Its protein is CASSLPVGNNSPLHF.

Points on this clonotype: A much larger clone differs by one base, so this may be a read error. The chain is built from TRBV18 and TRBJ1-2, with D tentatively TRBD1 (6 bases). Germline CDR1 and CDR2: KGHSH and LQKENI. V lost 3 bases to trimming and J lost 1 base, with 6 bases between them. The CDR3 spans 13 residues. Here the CDR3 reads CASSPTGNYGYTF. The CDR3 bases are TGTGCCAGCTCACCGACAGGTAACTATGGCTACACCTTC.

The rearrangement joins TRBV29-1 to TRBJ1-1; 8 positions agree with TRBD1. CDR3 size: 12 residues. Germline V gives CDR1 SQVTM, CDR2 ANQGSEA. V was pared by 8 bases and J by 7 bases, with 9 bases of the junction left unmatched. In DNA form, the CDR3 reads TGCAGCCTCTCTCAGGACAGGGTTGAAGCTTTCTTT. Encoded protein: CSLSQDRVEAFF.

J is TRBJ2-1 and V is TRBV24-1, with 7 bases that match TRBD2. In germline, CDR1 is KGHDR, CDR2 SFDVKD. V lost 4 bases, J lost 1 base, and 3 bases stayed unmatched. The CDR3 is 15 amino acids. The CDR3 loop reads CATSDRGGSYNEQFF. CDR3 nucleotides: TGTGCCACCAGTGACCGGGGAGGGTCCTACAATGAGCAGTTCTTC.

In regard to this clonotype: Germline is not matched at one junction end, which may reflect a read error. The V gene is TRBV4-3, the J gene TRBJ1-6; the match to TRBD1 covers 10 bases. The V gene's germline CDR1 is LGHNA and CDR2 YSLEER. The CDR3 totals 16 residues. The CDR3 loop reads CVSNSWDRGGNSPLHF. The CDR3 DNA reads as TGCGTCAGCAACTCCTGGGACAGGGGAGGGAATTCACCCCTCCACTTT.

This clonotype was counted between two and nine times. The gene calls are TRBV20-1 and TRBJ2-2; 7 bases are a match to TRBD2. J lost 4 bases, V lost 3 bases, and 8 bases had no gene match. The CDR3 sequence is 15 residues long. Germline CDR1 is DFQATT and CDR2 is SNEGSKA (reference sequence). The CDR3 is CSASVASGGTGELFF. Here the CDR3 DNA reads TGCAGTGCTAGTGTGGCTAGCGGAGGCACCGGGGAGCTGTTTTTT.